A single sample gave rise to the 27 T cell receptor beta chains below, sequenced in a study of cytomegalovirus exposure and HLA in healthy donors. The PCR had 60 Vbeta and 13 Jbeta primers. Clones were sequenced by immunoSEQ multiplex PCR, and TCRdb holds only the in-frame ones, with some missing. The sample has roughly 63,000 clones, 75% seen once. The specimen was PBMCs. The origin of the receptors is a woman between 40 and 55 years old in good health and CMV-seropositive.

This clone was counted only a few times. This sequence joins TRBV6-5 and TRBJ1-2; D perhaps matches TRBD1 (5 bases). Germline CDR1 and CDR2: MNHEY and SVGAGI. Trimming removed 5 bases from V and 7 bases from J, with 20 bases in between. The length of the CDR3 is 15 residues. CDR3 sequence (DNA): TGTGCCAGCAGTGGGGCGGGAGGAAGCAGCCGTGGCTACACCTTC. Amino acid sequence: CASSGAGGSSRGYTF.

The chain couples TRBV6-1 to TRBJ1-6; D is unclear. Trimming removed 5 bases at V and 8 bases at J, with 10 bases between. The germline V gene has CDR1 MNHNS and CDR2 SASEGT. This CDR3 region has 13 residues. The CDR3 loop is CASSFSEDSPLHF. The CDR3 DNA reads TGTGCCAGCAGTTTCTCAGAGGATTCACCCCTCCACTTT.

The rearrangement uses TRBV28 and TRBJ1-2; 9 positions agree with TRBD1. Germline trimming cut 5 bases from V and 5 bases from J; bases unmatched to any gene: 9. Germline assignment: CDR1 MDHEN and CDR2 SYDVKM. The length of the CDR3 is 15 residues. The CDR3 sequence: CASSPAGTGYYGYTF. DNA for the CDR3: TGTGCCAGCAGTCCTGCCGGGACAGGGTATTATGGCTACACCTTC.

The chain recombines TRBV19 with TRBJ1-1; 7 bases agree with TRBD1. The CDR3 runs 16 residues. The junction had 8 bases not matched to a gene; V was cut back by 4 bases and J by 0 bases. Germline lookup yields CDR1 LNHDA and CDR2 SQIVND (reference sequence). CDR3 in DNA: TGTGCCAGTAGTAACCCGACAGGGCCCATGAACACTGAAGCTTTCTTT. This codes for CASSNPTGPMNTEAFF.

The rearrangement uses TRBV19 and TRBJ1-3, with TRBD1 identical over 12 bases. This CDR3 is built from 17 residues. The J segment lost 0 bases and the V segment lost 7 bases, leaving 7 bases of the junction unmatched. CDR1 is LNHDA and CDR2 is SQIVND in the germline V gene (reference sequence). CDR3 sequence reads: CASNPGQGAFSGNTIYF. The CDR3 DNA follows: TGTGCCAGTAACCCGGGACAGGGGGCTTTCTCTGGAAACACCATATATTTT.

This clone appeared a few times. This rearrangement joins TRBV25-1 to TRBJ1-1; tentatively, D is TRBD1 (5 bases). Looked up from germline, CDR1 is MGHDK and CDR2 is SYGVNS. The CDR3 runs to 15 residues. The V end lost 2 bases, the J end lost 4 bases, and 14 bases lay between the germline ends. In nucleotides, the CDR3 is TGTGCCAGCAGTGAAAGGGGTAGGGGCGGCACTGAAGCTTTCTTT. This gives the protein CASSERGRGGTEAFF.

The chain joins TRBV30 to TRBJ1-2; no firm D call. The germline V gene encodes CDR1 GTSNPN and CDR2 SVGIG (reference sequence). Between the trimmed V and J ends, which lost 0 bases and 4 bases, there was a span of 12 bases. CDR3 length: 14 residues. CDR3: CAWSVGESSYGYTF. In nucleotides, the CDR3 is TGTGCCTGGAGTGTTGGAGAGAGTTCCTATGGCTACACCTTC.

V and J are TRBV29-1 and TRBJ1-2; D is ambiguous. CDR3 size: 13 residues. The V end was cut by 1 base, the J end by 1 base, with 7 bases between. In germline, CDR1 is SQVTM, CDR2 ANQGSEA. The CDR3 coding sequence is TGCAGCGTTGAAGGGGAGTTTAACTATGGCTACACCTTC. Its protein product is CSVEGEFNYGYTF.

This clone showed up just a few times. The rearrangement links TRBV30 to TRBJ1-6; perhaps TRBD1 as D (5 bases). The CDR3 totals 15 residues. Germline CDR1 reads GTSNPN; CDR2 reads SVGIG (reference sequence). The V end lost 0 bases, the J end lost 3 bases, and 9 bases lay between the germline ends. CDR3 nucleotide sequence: TGTGCCTGGAGTGTAACCAGGGTCTATAATTCACCCCTCCACTTT. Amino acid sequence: CAWSVTRVYNSPLHF.

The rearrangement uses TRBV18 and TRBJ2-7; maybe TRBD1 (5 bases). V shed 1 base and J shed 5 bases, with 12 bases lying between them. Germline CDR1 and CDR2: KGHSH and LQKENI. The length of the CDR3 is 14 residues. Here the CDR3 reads CASSPLGRADEQYF. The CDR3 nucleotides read TGTGCCAGCTCACCACTGGGCAGGGCCGACGAGCAGTACTTC. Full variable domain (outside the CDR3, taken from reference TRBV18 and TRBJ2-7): NAGVMQNPRHLVRRRGQEARLRCSPMKGHSHVYWYRQLPEEGLKFMVYLQKENIIDESGMPKERFSAEFPKEGPSILRIQQVVRGDSAAYFCASSPLGRADEQYFGPGTRLTVT.

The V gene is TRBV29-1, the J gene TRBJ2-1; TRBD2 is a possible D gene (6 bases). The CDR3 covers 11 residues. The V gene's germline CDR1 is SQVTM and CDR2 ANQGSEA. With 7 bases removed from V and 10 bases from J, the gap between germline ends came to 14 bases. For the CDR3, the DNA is TGCAGCGGGGTAAGCGGGCCCGAGCAGTTCTTC. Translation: CSGVSGPEQFF.

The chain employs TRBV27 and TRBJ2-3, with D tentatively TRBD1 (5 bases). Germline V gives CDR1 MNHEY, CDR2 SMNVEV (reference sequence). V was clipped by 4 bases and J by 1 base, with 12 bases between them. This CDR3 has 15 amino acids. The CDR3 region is CASSSRVRGTDTQYF. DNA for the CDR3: TGTGCCAGCAGTTCCAGGGTTCGAGGCACAGATACGCAGTATTTT.

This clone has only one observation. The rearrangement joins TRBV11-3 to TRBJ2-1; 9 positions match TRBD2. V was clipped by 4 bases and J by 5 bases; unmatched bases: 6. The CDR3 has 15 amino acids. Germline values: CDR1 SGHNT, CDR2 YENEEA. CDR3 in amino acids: CASSSGLARNNEQFF. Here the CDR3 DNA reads TGTGCCAGCAGCTCGGGACTAGCTAGAAACAATGAGCAGTTCTTC.

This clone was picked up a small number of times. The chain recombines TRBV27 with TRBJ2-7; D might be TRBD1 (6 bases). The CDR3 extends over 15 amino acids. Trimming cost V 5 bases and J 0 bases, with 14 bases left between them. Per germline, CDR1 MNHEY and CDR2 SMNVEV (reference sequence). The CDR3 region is CASSPPGTFSYEQYF. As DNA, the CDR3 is TGTGCCAGCAGTCCTCCCGGGACATTCTCCTACGAGCAGTACTTC.

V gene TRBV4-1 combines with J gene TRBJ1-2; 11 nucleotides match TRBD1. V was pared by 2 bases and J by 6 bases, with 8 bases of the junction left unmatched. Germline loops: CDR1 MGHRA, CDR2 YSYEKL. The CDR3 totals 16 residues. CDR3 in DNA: TGCGCCAGCAGCCAAATCGGGGACAGGGGGATGGATGGCTACACCTTC. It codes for CASSQIGDRGMDGYTF.

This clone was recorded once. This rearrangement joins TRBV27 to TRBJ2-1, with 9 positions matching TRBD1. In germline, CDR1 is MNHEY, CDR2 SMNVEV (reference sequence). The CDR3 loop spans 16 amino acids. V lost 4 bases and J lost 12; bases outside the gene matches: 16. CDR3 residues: CASSSRTGERHWGQFF. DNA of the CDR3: TGTGCCAGCAGTTCAAGGACAGGGGAACGACATTGGGGGCAGTTCTTC.

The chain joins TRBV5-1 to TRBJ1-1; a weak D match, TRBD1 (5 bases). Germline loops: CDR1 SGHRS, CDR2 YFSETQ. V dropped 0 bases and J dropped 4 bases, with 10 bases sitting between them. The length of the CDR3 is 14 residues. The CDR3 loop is CASSLEGAATEAFF. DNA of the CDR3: TGCGCCAGCAGCTTGGAAGGGGCTGCCACTGAAGCTTTCTTT.

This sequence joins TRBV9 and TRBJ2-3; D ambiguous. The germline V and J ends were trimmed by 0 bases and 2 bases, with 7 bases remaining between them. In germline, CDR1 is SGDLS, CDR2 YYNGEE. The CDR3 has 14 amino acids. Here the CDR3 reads CASSVAQLTDTQYF. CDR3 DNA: TGTGCCAGCAGCGTAGCACAGCTCACAGATACGCAGTATTTT.

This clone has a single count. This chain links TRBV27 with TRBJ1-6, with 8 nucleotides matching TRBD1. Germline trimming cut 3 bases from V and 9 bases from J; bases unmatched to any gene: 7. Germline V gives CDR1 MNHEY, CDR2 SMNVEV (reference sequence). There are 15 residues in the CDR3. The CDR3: CASSFGVTGVSPLHF. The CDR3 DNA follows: TGTGCCAGCAGTTTTGGGGTGACAGGGGTTTCACCCCTCCACTTT.

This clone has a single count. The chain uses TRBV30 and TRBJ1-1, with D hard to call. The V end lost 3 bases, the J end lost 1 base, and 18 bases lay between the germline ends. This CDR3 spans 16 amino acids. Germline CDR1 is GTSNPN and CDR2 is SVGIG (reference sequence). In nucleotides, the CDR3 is TGTGCCTGGAGGGGAGGACGGGCGGGGTGGAACACTGAAGCTTTCTTT. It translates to CAWRGGRAGWNTEAFF.

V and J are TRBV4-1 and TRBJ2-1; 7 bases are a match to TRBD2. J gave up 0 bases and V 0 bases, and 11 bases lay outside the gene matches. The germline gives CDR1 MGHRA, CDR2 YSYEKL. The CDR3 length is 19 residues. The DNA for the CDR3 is TGCGCCAGCAGCCAAGAGATGGGCGCGGGGGTTCTCTCCTACAATGAGCAGTTCTTC. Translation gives CASSQEMGAGVLSYNEQFF.

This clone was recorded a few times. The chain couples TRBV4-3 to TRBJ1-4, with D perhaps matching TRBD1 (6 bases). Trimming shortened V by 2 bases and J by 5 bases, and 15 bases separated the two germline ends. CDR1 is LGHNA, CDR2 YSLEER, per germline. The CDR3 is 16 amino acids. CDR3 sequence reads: CASSQSAGTSNEKLFF. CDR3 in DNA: TGCGCCAGCAGCCAAAGTGCCGGGACATCGAATGAAAAACTGTTTTTT.

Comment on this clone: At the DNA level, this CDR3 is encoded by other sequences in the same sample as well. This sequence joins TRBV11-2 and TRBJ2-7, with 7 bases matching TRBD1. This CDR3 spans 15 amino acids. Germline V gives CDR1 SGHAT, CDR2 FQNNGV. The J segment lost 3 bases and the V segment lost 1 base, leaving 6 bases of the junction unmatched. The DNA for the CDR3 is TGTGCCAGCAGCTTAGGGACAGGCACTGTCTACGAGCAGTACTTC. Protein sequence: CASSLGTGTVYEQYF.

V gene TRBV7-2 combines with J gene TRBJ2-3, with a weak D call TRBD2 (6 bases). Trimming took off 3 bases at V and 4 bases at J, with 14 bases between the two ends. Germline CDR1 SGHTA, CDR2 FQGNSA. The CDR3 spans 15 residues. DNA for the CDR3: TGTGCCAGCAGCTTGGGCAGGCCTAGCGCAGATACGCAGTATTTT. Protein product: CASSLGRPSADTQYF.

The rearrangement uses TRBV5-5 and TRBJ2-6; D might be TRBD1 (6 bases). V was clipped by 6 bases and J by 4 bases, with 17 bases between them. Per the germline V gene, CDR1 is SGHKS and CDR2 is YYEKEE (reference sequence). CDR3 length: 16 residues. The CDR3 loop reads CASTPSGVYGANVLTF. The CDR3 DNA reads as TGTGCCAGCACCCCTTCAGGGGTATACGGGGCCAACGTCCTGACTTTC.

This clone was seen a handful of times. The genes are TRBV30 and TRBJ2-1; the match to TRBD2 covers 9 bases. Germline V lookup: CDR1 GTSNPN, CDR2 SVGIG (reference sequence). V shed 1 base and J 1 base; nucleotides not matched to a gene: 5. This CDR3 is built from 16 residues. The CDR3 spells CAWSGRLAGSYNEQFF. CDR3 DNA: TGTGCCTGGAGTGGGAGGCTAGCGGGATCCTACAATGAGCAGTTCTTC.

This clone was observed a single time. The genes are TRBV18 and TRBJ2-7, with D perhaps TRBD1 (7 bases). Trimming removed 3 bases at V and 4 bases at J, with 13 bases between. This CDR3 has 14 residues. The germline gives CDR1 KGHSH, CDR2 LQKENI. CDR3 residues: CASSPRQGLYEQYF. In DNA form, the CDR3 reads TGTGCCAGCTCACCGAGACAGGGACTGTACGAGCAGTACTTC.